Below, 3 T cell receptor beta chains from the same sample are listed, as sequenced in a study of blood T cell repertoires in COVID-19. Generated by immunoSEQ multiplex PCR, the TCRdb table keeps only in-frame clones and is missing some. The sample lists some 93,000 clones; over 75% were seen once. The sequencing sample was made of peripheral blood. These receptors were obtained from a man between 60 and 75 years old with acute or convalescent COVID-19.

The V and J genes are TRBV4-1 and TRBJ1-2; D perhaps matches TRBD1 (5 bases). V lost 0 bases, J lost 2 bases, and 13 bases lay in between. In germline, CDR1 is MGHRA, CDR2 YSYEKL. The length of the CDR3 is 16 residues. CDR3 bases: TGCGCCAGCAGCCAAGAGGCGGGACGTCGGAACTATGGCTACACCTTC. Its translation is CASSQEAGRRNYGYTF.

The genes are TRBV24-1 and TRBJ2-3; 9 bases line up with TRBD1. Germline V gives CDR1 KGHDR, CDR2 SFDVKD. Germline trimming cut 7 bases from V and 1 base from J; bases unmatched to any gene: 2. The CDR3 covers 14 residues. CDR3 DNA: TGTGCCACCAGCGGGACAGGGCGCACAGATACGCAGTATTTT. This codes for CATSGTGRTDTQYF.

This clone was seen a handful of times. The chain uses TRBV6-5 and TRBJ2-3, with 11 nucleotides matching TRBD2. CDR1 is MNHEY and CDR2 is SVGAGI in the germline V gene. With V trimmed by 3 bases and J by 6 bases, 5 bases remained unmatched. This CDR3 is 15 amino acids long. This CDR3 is CASSYSGRAFDTQYF. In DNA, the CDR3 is TGTGCCAGCAGTTATAGCGGGAGGGCCTTCGATACGCAGTATTTT.